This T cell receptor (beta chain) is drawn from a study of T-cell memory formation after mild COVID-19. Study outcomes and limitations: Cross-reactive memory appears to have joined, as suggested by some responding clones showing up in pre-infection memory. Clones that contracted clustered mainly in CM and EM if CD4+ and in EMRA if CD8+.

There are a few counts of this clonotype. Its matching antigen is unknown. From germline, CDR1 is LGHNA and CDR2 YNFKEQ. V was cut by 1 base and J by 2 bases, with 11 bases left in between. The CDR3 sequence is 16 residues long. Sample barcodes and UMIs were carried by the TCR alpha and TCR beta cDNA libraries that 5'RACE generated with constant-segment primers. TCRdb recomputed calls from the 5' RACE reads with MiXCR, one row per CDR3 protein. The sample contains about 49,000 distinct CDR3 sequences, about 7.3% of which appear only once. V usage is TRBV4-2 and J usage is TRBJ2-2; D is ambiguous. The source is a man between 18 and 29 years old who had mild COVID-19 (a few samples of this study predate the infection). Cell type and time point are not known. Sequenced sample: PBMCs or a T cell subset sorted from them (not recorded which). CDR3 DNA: TGTGCCAGCAGCCAAGGGTCGGCTACCAACACCGGGGAGCTGTTTTTT. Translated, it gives CASSQGSATNTGELFF.